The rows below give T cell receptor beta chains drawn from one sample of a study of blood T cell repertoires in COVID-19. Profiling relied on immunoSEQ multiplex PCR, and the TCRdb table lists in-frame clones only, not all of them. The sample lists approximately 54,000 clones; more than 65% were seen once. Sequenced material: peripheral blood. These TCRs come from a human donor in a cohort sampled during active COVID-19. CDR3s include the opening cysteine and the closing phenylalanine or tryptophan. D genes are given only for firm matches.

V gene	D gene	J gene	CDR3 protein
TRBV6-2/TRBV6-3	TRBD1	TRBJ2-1	CASSVGQGAYNEQFF
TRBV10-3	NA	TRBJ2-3	CAIAAGEGGTDTQYF
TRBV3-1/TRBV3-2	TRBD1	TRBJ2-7	CASSQARTGAYEQYF
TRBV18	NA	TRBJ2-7	CASSPPGVYEQYF
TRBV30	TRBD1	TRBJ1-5	CAPPGQGGNQPQHF
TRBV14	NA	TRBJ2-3	CASSGRIRGTDTQYF
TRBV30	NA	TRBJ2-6	CAWKREGAESGANVLTF
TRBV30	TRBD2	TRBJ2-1	CAWSGLAATYDEQFF
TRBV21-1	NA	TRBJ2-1	CASSKSPPDISYNEQFF
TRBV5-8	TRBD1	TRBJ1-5	CASSPRTGNNQPQHF
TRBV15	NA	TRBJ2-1	CATSRDPADSSYNEQFF
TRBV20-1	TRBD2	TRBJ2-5	CSASGLAELSGKTQYF
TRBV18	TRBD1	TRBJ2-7	CASSPGRGPYEQYF
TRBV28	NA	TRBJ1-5	CATDFTNGNQPQHF
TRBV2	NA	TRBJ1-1	CASSEVEGTEAFF
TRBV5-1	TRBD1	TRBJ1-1	CASSLVRAGGTEAFF
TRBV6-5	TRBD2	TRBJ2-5	CASSLSSGRETQYF
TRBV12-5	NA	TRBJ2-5	CASGLGTVLQETQYF
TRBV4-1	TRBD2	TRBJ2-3	CASSQLTSGRRTDTQYF
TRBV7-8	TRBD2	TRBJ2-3	CASSRTSVADTQYF
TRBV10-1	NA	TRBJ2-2	CASIGLRVTTRTGELFF
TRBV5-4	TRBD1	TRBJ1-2	CASSARQGAWGYTF
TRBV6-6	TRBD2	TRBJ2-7	CASSPGGLAGGTTYEQYF
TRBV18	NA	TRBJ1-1	CASSLGALEAFF
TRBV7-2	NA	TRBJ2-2	CASSPYPANTGELFF
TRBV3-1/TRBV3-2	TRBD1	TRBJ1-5	CASSQDVGQVGEQPQHF
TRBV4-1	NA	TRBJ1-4	CASSQDSPTNEKLFF
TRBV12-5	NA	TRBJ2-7	CASGLTNRDEQYF
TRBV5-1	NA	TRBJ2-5	CASSLEGGARETQYF
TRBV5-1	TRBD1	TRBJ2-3	CASSLVGGTGGAGSTDTQYF
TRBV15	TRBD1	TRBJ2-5	CATSRDRGKRETQYF
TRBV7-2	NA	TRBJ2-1	CASSLAGPQGEQFF
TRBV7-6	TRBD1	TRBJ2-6	CASSPTGGSGANVLTF
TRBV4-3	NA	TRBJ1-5	CASSQDLALPNQPQHF
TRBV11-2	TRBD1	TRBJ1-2	CASSSRTGANYGYTF
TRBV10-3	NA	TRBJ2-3	CAISEIPASGSTDTQYF
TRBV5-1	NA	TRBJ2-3	CASSLVAGGYRTDTQYF
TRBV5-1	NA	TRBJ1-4	CASSLQGPNEKLFF
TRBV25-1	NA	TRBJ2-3	CASSDTTHSTDTQYF
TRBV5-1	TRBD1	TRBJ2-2	CASSDRVNSGELFF
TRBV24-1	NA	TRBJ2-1	CATSSSGLGANEQFF
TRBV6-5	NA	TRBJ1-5	CASSYLGPNQPQHF
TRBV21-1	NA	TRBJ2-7	CASSKRPRLSESGRYYEQYF
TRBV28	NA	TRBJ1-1	CASSLMDTNTEAFF
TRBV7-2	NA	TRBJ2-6	CASSLPTGSGANVLTF
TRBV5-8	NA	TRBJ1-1	CASSLLRETEAFF
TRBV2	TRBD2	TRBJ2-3	CASGTSGASTDTQYF
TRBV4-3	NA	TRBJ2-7	CASSQEMYPAAGAYEQYF
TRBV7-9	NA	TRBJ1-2	CASSLVGGVDGYTF
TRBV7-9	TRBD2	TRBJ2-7	CASSLRGLAGGNEQYF
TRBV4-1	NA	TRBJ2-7	CASSQVRGAGEQYF
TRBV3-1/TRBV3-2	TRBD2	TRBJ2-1	CASSQDRTSGRGEQFF
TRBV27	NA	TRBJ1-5	CASSLSRLDQPQHF
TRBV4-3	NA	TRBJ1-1	CASSQITANTEAFF
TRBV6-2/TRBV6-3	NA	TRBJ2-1	CASSYSIGSTYNEQFF
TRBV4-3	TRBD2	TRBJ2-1	CASSQRRELAGVEQFF
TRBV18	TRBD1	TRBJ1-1	CASSPFTPGTGDTEAFF
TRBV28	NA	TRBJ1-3	CASRSPGHHSGNTIYF
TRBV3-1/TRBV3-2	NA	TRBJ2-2	CASSPRLDRNTGELFF
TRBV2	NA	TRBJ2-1	CASRGTFSYNEQFF